Described below is a single T cell receptor (beta chain) sequence and its context. Its antigen is not known. The germline gives CDR1 ENHRY, CDR2 SYGVKD. The CDR3 spans 15 residues. Trimming took 5 bases from V and 6 from J; bases not matched to a gene: 5. This record belongs to a study of T cell responses to AZD1222 COVID-19 vaccine. Study-level results: Nearly half of spike-specific TCRs reportedly go after variant regions that carry no mutations. Spike-specific TCR breadth rose after two AZD1222 doses, and depth rose as well.

Data came from immunoSEQ multiplex PCR; TCRdb stores just in-frame clones and leaves some out. Among about 220,000 clones listed, just over 90% were seen once. This sequence was found in an adult in good health. The rearrangement joins TRBV10-3 to TRBJ1-6; TRBD1 aligns across 9 bases. The sample in question was peripheral blood, obtained on day 0 of MenACWY control vaccination. In DNA form, the CDR3 reads TGTGCCATCAGTCGGACAGGGGAGGGTAATTCACCCCTCCACTTT. It translates to CAISRTGEGNSPLHF.